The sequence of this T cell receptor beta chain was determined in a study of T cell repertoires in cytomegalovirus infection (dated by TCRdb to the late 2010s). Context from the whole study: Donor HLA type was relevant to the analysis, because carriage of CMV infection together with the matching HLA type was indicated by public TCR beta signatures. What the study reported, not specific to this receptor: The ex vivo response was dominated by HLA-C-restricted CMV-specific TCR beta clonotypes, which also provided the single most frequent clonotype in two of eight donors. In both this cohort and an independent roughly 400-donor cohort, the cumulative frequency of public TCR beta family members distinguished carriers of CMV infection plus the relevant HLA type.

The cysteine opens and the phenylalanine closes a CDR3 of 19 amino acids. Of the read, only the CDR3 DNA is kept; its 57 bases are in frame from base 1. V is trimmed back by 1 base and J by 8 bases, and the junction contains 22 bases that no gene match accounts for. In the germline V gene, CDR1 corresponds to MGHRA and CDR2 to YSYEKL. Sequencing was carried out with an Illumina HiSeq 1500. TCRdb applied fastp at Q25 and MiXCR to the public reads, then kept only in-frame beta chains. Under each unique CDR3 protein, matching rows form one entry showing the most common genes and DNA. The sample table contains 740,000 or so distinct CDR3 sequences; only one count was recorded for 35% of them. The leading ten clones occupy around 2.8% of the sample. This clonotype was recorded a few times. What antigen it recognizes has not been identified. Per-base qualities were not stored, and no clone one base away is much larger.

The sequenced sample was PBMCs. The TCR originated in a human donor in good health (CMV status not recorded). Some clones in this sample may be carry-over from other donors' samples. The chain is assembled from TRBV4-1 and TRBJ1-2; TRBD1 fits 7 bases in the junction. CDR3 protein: CASSQGQGGPNNFRKGYTF. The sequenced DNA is TGCGCCAGCAGCCAAGGTCAAGGGGGCCCTAACAACTTCCGAAAGGGCTACACCTTC.